This T cell receptor beta chain was recovered during a study of T-cell memory formation after mild COVID-19. The overall study: The two donors had largely donor-specific TCR clusters.

This clonotype was detected a few times. Its antigen is unidentified. The CDR3 spans 16 residues. Germline V gene sequence: CDR1 ENHRY, CDR2 SYGVKD. The V gene end was trimmed by 3 bases and the J gene end by 6 bases; junction bases not matched to a gene: 9. Each CDR3 protein is one row after TCRdb ran MiXCR on the 5' RACE reads. The sample carries 350,000 to 450,000 distinct CDR3 sequences, 24% recorded once. Study-level points and caveats: Mainly in CM and EM were contracting CD4+ clones; CD8+ were in EMRA. Prior to infection, memory already included some responding clones, suggesting cross-reactive memory joined. Clones contracting over day 15 to 85 were CD4/CD8 balanced, with later expanders leaning CD4+.

The TCR was taken from an adult woman who had mild COVID-19 (a few samples of this study predate the infection). Cell type and time point are not known. The rearrangement uses TRBV10-3 and TRBJ2-5, with 11 bases matching TRBD2. Sequenced material: PBMCs or a T cell subset sorted from them (not recorded which). The CDR3 loop is CAISDPLAGGRKTQYF. Here the CDR3 DNA reads TGTGCCATCAGTGACCCCCTAGCGGGGGGTAGGAAGACCCAGTACTTC.